This section outlines one TCR beta chain sequence together with its context. This sample is drawn from a study of graft-versus-host responses after intestinal transplantation. The data were produced by immunoSEQ multiplex PCR, yet TCRdb's version contains in-frame clones alone and is incomplete. In the table there are 15,000 to 20,000 clones, roughly 33% of which are singletons. This sample comprised alloreactive CD4+ T cells from a mixed lymphocyte reaction culture, obtained before transplantation. Subset described: CFSE-low proliferating T cells sorted from roughly 6-day pre-transplant mixed lymphocyte reaction (GvH or HvG direction). The clonotype comes from a human patient who was an organ donor for intestinal transplantation.

CDR3 in DNA: TGTGCCAGCAGCCCGGACCCGTACAATGAGCAGTTCTTC. This codes for CASSPDPYNEQFF. This chain links TRBV9 with TRBJ2-1; D not certain. The germline V and J ends were trimmed by 4 bases and 4 bases, with 9 bases remaining between them. This CDR3 region has 13 residues. Germline CDR1 is SGDLS and CDR2 is YYNGEE.